This TCR beta chain appears in the sequencing data of a study of long-term antiretroviral therapy in people with HIV. Researchers report immunoSEQ v3.0 was run at survey level. Here immunoSEQ multiplex PCR was the method, and the copy in TCRdb shows in-frame clones only, minus some. This table holds about 30,000 clones, approximately 87% found once. Germline assignment: CDR1 MNHNS and CDR2 SASEGT. This CDR3 contains 16 residues. Trimming removed 1 base at V and 0 bases at J, with 10 bases between. Regarding the study as a whole: Older ART regimens were possibly in use when the blood was collected between about 2004 and 2018. The range of CDR3 lengths in HIV repertoires proved narrower than that found in controls. Dominance of pre-ART expanded clones persisted, fluctuating and often declining after ART.

Notes on this clone: Its matching antigen is unknown.

The rearrangement uses TRBV6-1 and TRBJ2-1; no clear D. The sequencing here drew on unsorted PBMCs, taken 0.5 years after starting antiretroviral therapy. This sequence was found in a woman under 30 with HIV. CDR3 nucleotides: TGTGCCAGCAGTGAAGTCGGCTTTAGCTCCTACAATGAGCAGTTCTTC. Protein: CASSEVGFSSYNEQFF.